The 14 T cell receptor beta chains reported below all come from one sample, sequenced in a study of blood T cells in healthy people across ages. With a J-beta primer mix and a sample-barcoded 5' primer, a second PCR ran about 7 to 11 cycles. One entry per CDR3 protein results from TCRdb running MiXCR on the 5' RACE reads. Here the sample spans hundreds of thousands of distinct CDR3 sequences, under 55% being singletons. The sample was blood. These receptors all come from a man in his fifties or sixties in good health.

The chain uses TRBV29-1 and TRBJ1-2, with unresolved D. The V and J ends lost 7 bases and 6 bases respectively, with 12 bases between them. The CDR3 loop spans 11 amino acids. From germline, CDR1 is SQVTM and CDR2 ANQGSEA. The CDR3 coding sequence is TGCAGCGGTGAGGACGGTAATGGCTACACCTTC. Residues: CSGEDGNGYTF.

This clonotype appeared a few times. The V call is TRBV27, the J call TRBJ2-3; D not resolved. The CDR3 spans 14 residues. Germline lookup yields CDR1 MNHEY and CDR2 SMNVEV (reference sequence). The V end was cut by 5 bases, the J end by 1 base, with 10 bases between. The CDR3 loop is CASSPPRRTDTQYF. CDR3 in DNA: TGTGCCAGCAGTCCTCCTCGGCGCACAGATACGCAGTATTTT.

The gene calls are TRBV6-1 and TRBJ2-2; the D gene is possibly TRBD2 (5 bases). The CDR3 is 15 residues long. Trimming left V 8 bases short and J 4 bases short, with 17 bases between. Per the germline V gene, CDR1 is MNHNS and CDR2 is SASEGT. CDR3 sequence reads: CASYRPTGVTGELFF. The CDR3 bases are TGTGCCAGCTACCGACCTACCGGGGTCACCGGGGAGCTGTTTTTT.

This clonotype was seen only a few times. The chain carries TRBV6-6 and TRBJ2-1; TRBD2 is a possible D gene (6 bases). This CDR3 is 14 amino acids long. CDR1 MNHNY and CDR2 SVGAGI come from the germline V gene (reference sequence). With 7 bases removed from V and 7 bases from J, the gap between germline ends came to 17 bases. The CDR3 loop is CASNLEGRWNEQFF. CDR3 in DNA: TGTGCCAGCAACCTGGAGGGGAGGTGGAATGAGCAGTTCTTC.

The chain employs TRBV7-2 and TRBJ2-4; 8 nucleotides align to TRBD1. V trimming: 5 bases; J trimming: 0 bases; junction bases outside the gene matches: 6. Germline CDR1 reads SGHTA; CDR2 reads FQGNSA. The CDR3 extends over 16 amino acids. The chain's CDR3 is CASSPTGALAKNIQYF. The CDR3, as DNA: TGTGCCAGCAGCCCGACAGGGGCCCTAGCCAAAAACATTCAGTACTTC.

V usage is TRBV4-3 and J usage is TRBJ2-1; 11 nucleotides line up with TRBD2. The V gene end was trimmed by 0 bases and the J gene end by 3 bases; junction bases not matched to a gene: 7. CDR1 and CDR2 from the germline V gene are LGHNA and YSLEER. The CDR3 consists of 18 residues. Written as DNA, the CDR3 is TGCGCCAGCAGCCAAGATGGTCTAGCGGGGGGCATCTACAATGAGCAGTTCTTC. This encodes CASSQDGLAGGIYNEQFF.

The sample holds many counts of this clonotype. V is TRBV29-1 and J is TRBJ2-5; no reliable D call. The CDR3 is 15 amino acids. V gave up 5 bases and J gave up 5 bases, with 21 bases separating them. Germline CDR1 is SQVTM and CDR2 is ANQGSEA. CDR3 protein: CSVRTGVGSGETQYF. DNA of the CDR3: TGCAGCGTTCGGACGGGCGTTGGCTCTGGGGAGACCCAGTACTTC.

This chain uses TRBV6-6 with TRBJ2-1; 7 nucleotides line up with TRBD1. CDR1 and CDR2 from the germline V gene are MNHNY and SVGAGI (reference sequence). The CDR3 length is 14 residues. V trimming: 7 bases; J trimming: 6 bases; junction bases outside the gene matches: 9. The CDR3 sequence is CASKQGSFPNEQFF. The CDR3 DNA reads TGTGCCAGCAAACAGGGGTCTTTCCCCAATGAGCAGTTCTTC.

The chain uses TRBV5-1 and TRBJ2-5, with TRBD2 matching 13 bases. V shed 0 bases, J shed 4 bases, and the junction held 3 bases outside the gene matches. The CDR3 loop spans 16 amino acids. Germline V CDR1 and CDR2: SGHRS, YFSETQ. The CDR3 reads CASSLVRTSGRETQYF. The CDR3 bases are TGCGCCAGCAGCTTGGTGAGGACTAGCGGGAGAGAGACCCAGTACTTC. The variable domain in full, with the rest retrieved from reference TRBV5-1 and TRBJ2-5, is KAGVTQTPRYLIKTRGQQVTLSCSPISGHRSVSWYQQTPGQGLQFLFEYFSETQRNKGNFPGRFSGRQFSNSRSEMNVSTLELGDSALYLCASSLVRTSGRETQYFGPGTRLLVL.

The DNA for the CDR3 is TGCGCCAGCAGCCGAACGTCTCAGAGCTCCTACAATGAGCAGTTCTTC. This codes for CASSRTSQSSYNEQFF. V is TRBV5-1 and J is TRBJ2-1; D ambiguous. Germline values: CDR1 SGHRS, CDR2 YFSETQ. Trimming took off 4 bases at V and 0 bases at J, with 14 bases between the two ends. The CDR3 has 16 residues.

J is TRBJ1-5 and V is TRBV2; D uncertain. Trimming took off 3 bases at V and 0 bases at J, with 6 bases between the two ends. CDR1 is SNHLY and CDR2 is FYNNEI in the germline V gene. CDR3 length: 14 amino acids. CDR3 sequence: CASSDRNSNQPQHF. Written as DNA, the CDR3 is TGTGCCAGCAGTGATAGGAATAGCAATCAGCCCCAGCATTTT.

The gene calls are TRBV6-2 or TRBV6-3 and TRBJ2-7, with unresolved D. The germline V gene has CDR1 MNHEY and CDR2 SVGEGT. V was clipped by 3 bases and J by 7 bases, with 16 bases between them. The CDR3 covers 14 residues. Here the CDR3 reads CASSYPGNYNEQYF. The CDR3 nucleotides read TGTGCCAGCAGTTATCCCGGAAATTACAATGAGCAGTACTTC.

The V gene is TRBV29-1, the J gene TRBJ2-7; TRBD1 aligns across 7 bases. The J call may be wrong; the DNA end is better matched by TRBJ2-5. This CDR3 has 15 amino acids. The germline CDR1 and CDR2 sequences are SQVTM and ANQGSEA. The CDR3, as DNA: TGCAGCGTTGAAGAACCAGACAGGGCGGTTGAGACCCAGTACTTC. Translation: CSVEEPDRAVETQYF.

The CDR3: CASGSRGMQETQFF. The CDR3 DNA follows: TGTGCCAGCGGCTCCCGTGGGATGCAAGAGACCCAGTTCTTC. V and J are TRBV27 and TRBJ2-5; D gene unclear. TRBJ2-1 matches the DNA end more closely, so the J call is doubtful. This CDR3 spans 14 amino acids. In germline, CDR1 is MNHEY, CDR2 SMNVEV (reference sequence).